This entry concerns a single T cell receptor beta chain. Its specificity is unknown. These data are taken from a study of a mutant IDH1 vaccine in newly diagnosed glioma. For the study at large: Among treated patients, 62.5% were male and roughly 40% female, and mean age was roughly 40 years. Most patients had radiochemotherapy with temozolomide before enrollment; others had one alone. Weeks 35 and 47 hosted visits V12 and V13, respectively.

Time point noted: week 47, end of study. One vaccine dose held 300 ug of mutant IDH1 20-mer peptide and came with topical imiquimod. The protocol was immunoSEQ multiplex PCR, while the TCRdb copy is restricted to in-frame clones and leaves out a portion. The table includes about 67,000 clones, 80% to 85% detected once. The germline V gene encodes CDR1 MDHEN and CDR2 SYDVKM. The length of the CDR3 is 15 residues. The V and J ends lost 2 bases and 7 bases respectively, with 17 bases between them. The chain links TRBV28 to TRBJ1-1; D may be TRBD1 (5 bases). Sample: PBMCs, taken from a glioma patient whose treatment included an IDH1 peptide vaccine. The sequence came from a man aged 25 to 45 with glioma. CDR3: CASSLRYRRGVEAFF. The CDR3 nucleotides read TGTGCCAGCAGTTTAAGGTATAGGCGGGGGGTTGAAGCTTTCTTT.